This T cell receptor (beta chain) derives from a study of blood T cell repertoires in COVID-19. Study information: In each case, the material was cDNA or gDNA derived from T cells, B-cell-depleted T cells, or PBMCs.

The method was immunoSEQ multiplex PCR; TCRdb's version includes in-frame clones alone and lacks a portion of them. The sample holds under 150,000 clones, around 90% seen once. Deletions cut 3 bases from V and 7 bases from J, with 10 bases between. CDR1 is SEHNR and CDR2 is FQNEAQ in the germline V gene (reference sequence). CDR3 length equals 13 residues. This clone was seen once. The receptor was derived from a woman between 45 and 60 years old with acute or convalescent COVID-19. Material: peripheral blood. V is TRBV7-9 and J is TRBJ1-5; no clear D gene. CDR3 coding DNA: TGTGCCAGCAGCTTGAACGCGAGGCAGCCCCAGCATTTT. Protein sequence: CASSLNARQPQHF.